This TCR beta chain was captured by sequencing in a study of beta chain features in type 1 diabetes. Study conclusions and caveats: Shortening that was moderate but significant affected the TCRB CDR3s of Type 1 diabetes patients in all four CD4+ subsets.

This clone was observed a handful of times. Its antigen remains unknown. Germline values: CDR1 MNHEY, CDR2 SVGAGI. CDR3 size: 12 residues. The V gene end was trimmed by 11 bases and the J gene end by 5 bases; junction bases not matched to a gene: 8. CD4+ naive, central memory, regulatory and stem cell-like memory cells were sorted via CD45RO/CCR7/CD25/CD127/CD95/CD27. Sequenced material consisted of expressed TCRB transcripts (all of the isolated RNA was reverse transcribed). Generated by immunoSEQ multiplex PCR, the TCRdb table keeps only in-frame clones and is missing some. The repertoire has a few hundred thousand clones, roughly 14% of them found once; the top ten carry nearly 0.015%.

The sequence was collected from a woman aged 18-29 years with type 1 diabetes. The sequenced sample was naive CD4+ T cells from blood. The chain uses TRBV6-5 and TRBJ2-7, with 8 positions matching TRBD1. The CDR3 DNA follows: TGTGCCTTGCAGGGGGCAAAACACGAGCAGTACGTC. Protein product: CALQGAKHEQYV.